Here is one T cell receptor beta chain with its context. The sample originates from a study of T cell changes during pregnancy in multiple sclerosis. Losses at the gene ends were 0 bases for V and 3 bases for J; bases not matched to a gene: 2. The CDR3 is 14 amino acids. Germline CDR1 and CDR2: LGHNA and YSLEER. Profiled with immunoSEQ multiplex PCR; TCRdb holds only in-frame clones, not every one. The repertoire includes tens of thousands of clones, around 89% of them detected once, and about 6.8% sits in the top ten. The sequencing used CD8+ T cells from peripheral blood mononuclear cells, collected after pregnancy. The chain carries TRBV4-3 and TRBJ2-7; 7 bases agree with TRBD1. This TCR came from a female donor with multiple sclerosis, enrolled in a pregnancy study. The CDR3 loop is CASSQDNRGYEQYF. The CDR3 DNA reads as TGCGCCAGCAGCCAAGATAACAGGGGCTACGAGCAGTACTTC.